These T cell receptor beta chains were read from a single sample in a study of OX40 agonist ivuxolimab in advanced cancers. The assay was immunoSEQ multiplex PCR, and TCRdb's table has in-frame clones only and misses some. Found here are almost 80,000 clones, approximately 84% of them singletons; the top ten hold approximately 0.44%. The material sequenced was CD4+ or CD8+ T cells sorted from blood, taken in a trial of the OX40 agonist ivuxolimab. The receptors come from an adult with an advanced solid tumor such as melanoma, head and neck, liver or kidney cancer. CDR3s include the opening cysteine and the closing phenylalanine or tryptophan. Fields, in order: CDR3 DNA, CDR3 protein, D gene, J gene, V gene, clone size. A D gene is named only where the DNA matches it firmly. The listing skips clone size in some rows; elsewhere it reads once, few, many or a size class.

TGTGCCAGCACAAGTACGAGGGGAGCCAATGAGCAGTTCTTC	CASTSTRGANEQFF	-	TRBJ2-1	TRBV7-2	once
TGCGCCAGCAGCCGGACGAGTAACTATGGCTACACCTTC	CASSRTSNYGYTF	-	TRBJ1-2	TRBV5-1	-
TGTGCCAGCAGGGTTCCGGGATCCTATGGCTACACCTTC	CASRVPGSYGYTF	-	TRBJ1-2	TRBV28	-
TGTGCCAGCAGCCTCACACGGGACAACATAAAACTGTTTTTT	CASSLTRDNIKLFF	-	TRBJ1-4	TRBV28	-
TGTGCCAGCGCGGGGGGGGACCGCACAGATACGCAGTATTTT	CASAGGDRTDTQYF	TRBD2	TRBJ2-3	TRBV28	-
TGTGCCAGCAGCGTCCAGGGGAACACTGAAGCTTTCTTT	CASSVQGNTEAFF	-	TRBJ1-1	TRBV7-6	few
TGTGCCGCCAGGGACGCTAACTATGGCTACACCTTC	CAARDANYGYTF	-	TRBJ1-2	TRBV28	-
TGTGCCAGCAGGCCAGGGGCTTTCTCCTACGAGCAGTACTTC	CASRPGAFSYEQYF	-	TRBJ2-7	TRBV28	once
TGTGCCAGCTCACTAACAGGGAGTCAACTCGAGCAGTACTTC	CASSLTGSQLEQYF	-	TRBJ2-7	TRBV18	once
TGTGCCAGCAGCTCGGGACTCCTTTGGTTCTTC	CASSSGLLWFF	-	TRBJ2-1	TRBV7-2	-
TGTGCCAGTAGTTGGCAGGGGGGACAGAACACTGAAGCTTTCTTT	CASSWQGGQNTEAFF	TRBD1	TRBJ1-1	TRBV19	once
TGTGCCAGCAGTCCTATAGGGAGCTCCTACAATGAGCAGTTCTTC	CASSPIGSSYNEQFF	-	TRBJ2-1	TRBV6-5	-
TGCGCCAGCCGTAGACAGGAGGATGGCTACACCTTC	CASRRQEDGYTF	-	TRBJ1-2	TRBV5-1	-
TGTGCCAGCAGGGGACCTACCATCGGTGAGCAGTTCTTC	CASRGPTIGEQFF	-	TRBJ2-1	TRBV6-6	-
TGCGCCAGCAGCTTAGGTGGACAGGGGGTAAGGGAGACCCAGTACTTC	CASSLGGQGVRETQYF	TRBD1	TRBJ2-5	TRBV5-1	-
TGCAGCGTTGAAACAGGGGCGGGGTACGAGCAGTACTTC	CSVETGAGYEQYF	-	TRBJ2-7	TRBV29-1	-
TGTGCCAGCAGGGACTACGTGGGCTACACCTTC	CASRDYVGYTF	-	TRBJ1-2	TRBV28	few
TGCGCCAGCAGCCAAGGGGAACTGTGGACAGGGGATGAAAAACTGTTTTTT	CASSQGELWTGDEKLFF	TRBD1	TRBJ1-4	TRBV4-1	few
TGTGCCAGCAGCTTTGATAGCTCCGAGCAGTACTTC	CASSFDSSEQYF	-	TRBJ2-7	TRBV5-4	-
TGCAGCGCTAAAGACAGCTCTCTCGAGCAGTACTTC	CSAKDSSLEQYF	-	TRBJ2-7	TRBV29-1	-
TGCAGCGCATCCGGGGGGTCGGATGAGCAGTTCTTC	CSASGGSDEQFF	TRBD2	TRBJ2-1	TRBV29-1	-
TGTGCCAGCAGCCCGCGTCTAGCGGTTAGCTCCTACAATGAGCAGTTCTTC	CASSPRLAVSSYNEQFF	TRBD2	TRBJ2-1	TRBV9	few
TGCGCCAGCAGCTTGGCAATGGAGGGGACTGAAGCTTTCTTT	CASSLAMEGTEAFF	-	TRBJ1-1	TRBV5-1	-
TGTGCCAGCAGCAGTAGCCGGACAGCTGAGCAGTACTTC	CASSSSRTAEQYF	-	TRBJ2-7	TRBV9	-
TGCGCCAGCAGCCAAGAGCGAGAGGGGGGAAACACCATATATTTT	CASSQEREGGNTIYF	-	TRBJ1-3	TRBV4-1	-
TGCGCCAGCAGCCAAGATCAACGGCAGGGGGCGGCCGGGGAGCTGTTTTTT	CASSQDQRQGAAGELFF	TRBD1	TRBJ2-2	TRBV4-1	-
TGTGCCAGCCATGGAGGGGTCTTCTTTACCGGGGAGCTGTTTTTT	CASHGGVFFTGELFF	-	TRBJ2-2	TRBV28	-
TGTGCCAGCAGCTTAGCTAGCACAGATACGCAGTATTTT	CASSLASTDTQYF	-	TRBJ2-3	TRBV7-6	-
TGTGCCAGCAGTGATGGGCAGGGTAGACAGCCCCAGCATTTT	CASSDGQGRQPQHF	-	TRBJ1-5	TRBV2	few
TGTGCCAGCTCACCAAACCATCAGTCTGGAAACACCATATATTTT	CASSPNHQSGNTIYF	-	TRBJ1-3	TRBV18	-
TGTGCCAGCAGAAGCTCCGTTGATGGCTACACCTTC	CASRSSVDGYTF	-	TRBJ1-2	TRBV2	-
TGTGCCAGCAGCGCCCCCTGGCCCCCCTACGAGCAGTACTTC	CASSAPWPPYEQYF	-	TRBJ2-7	TRBV9	-
TGTGCCAGCAGCGTTGGCGGGAGGGTGACAGATACGCAGTATTTT	CASSVGGRVTDTQYF	TRBD2	TRBJ2-3	TRBV9	-